Listed here are 12 T cell receptor beta chains from one sample, sequenced in a study of cytotoxic CD8 clonotypes in ibrutinib-treated CLL. Assay used: immunoSEQ multiplex PCR; TCRdb lists only in-frame clones, some missing. The data contain approximately 32,000 clones, about half of them singletons. Sequenced here: PBMCs, sampled before ibrutinib treatment. Receptor source: a human donor with chronic lymphocytic leukemia.

This clone has only a few counts. The J gene is TRBJ2-2, the V gene TRBV7-6; tentative D call: TRBD2 (5 bases). The CDR3 runs 14 residues. Germline V gene data show CDR1 as SGHVS and CDR2 as FNYEAQ. V gave up 5 bases and J gave up 4 bases, with 11 bases separating them. The CDR3 is CASSPGLLTGELFF. The CDR3 nucleotides are TGTGCCAGCAGCCCCGGACTTCTCACCGGGGAGCTGTTTTTT.

The chain is built from TRBV9 and TRBJ1-4; the D gene is possibly TRBD1 (5 bases). This CDR3 has 16 amino acids. The germline CDR1 and CDR2 sequences are SGDLS and YYNGEE. V lost 3 bases to trimming and J lost 7 bases, with 19 bases between them. CDR3 sequence: CASSEGGGGSFEKLFF. The CDR3 nucleotides read TGTGCCAGCAGCGAGGGAGGCGGGGGGTCGTTTGAAAAACTGTTTTTT.

The CDR3 loop is CASREQGEGQETQYF. In DNA form, the CDR3 reads TGCGCCAGCAGGGAACAGGGAGAGGGACAAGAGACCCAGTACTTC. The chain is built from TRBV5-1 and TRBJ2-5, with a weak D call TRBD1 (6 bases). V was shortened by 5 bases and J by 2 bases, with 16 bases between the two germline ends. CDR3 length: 15 residues. Germline V gives CDR1 SGHRS, CDR2 YFSETQ. Complete variable domain (other parts from reference TRBV5-1 and TRBJ2-5): KAGVTQTPRYLIKTRGQQVTLSCSPISGHRSVSWYQQTPGQGLQFLFEYFSETQRNKGNFPGRFSGRQFSNSRSEMNVSTLELGDSALYLCASREQGEGQETQYFGPGTRLLVL.

The chain is built from TRBV7-9 and TRBJ2-4; maybe TRBD2 (5 bases). The CDR3 has 16 residues. In germline, CDR1 is SEHNR, CDR2 FQNEAQ (reference sequence). V shed 5 bases and J shed 1 base, with 15 bases lying between them. The CDR3 sequence is CASSPPRALAKNIQYF. In DNA form, the CDR3 reads TGTGCCAGCAGCCCCCCGCGGGCTTTGGCCAAAAACATTCAGTACTTC.

The chain combines TRBV5-1 with TRBJ2-3, with 11 positions matching TRBD2. Germline V gene data show CDR1 as SGHRS and CDR2 as YFSETQ. CDR3 length: 17 residues. V gave up 0 bases and J gave up 2 bases; unmatched junction bases: 5. CDR3 DNA sequence: TGCGCCAGCAGCTTGGATGGGACTAGCGGAATCACAGATACGCAGTATTTT. It yields the protein CASSLDGTSGITDTQYF. Full variable domain (outside the CDR3, taken from reference TRBV5-1 and TRBJ2-3): KAGVTQTPRYLIKTRGQQVTLSCSPISGHRSVSWYQQTPGQGLQFLFEYFSETQRNKGNFPGRFSGRQFSNSRSEMNVSTLELGDSALYLCASSLDGTSGITDTQYFGPGTRLTVL.

V is TRBV7-6 and J is TRBJ1-1; TRBD1 aligns across 8 bases. The length of the CDR3 is 14 residues. With 5 bases clipped from V and 3 bases from J, the junction kept 5 bases outside the gene matches. Germline CDR1 and CDR2: SGHVS and FNYEAQ. The CDR3 nucleotides are TGTGCCAGCAGCAGGACAGGGCCGGACACTGAAGCTTTCTTT. Translated: CASSRTGPDTEAFF.

This clone was seen a few times. The chain combines TRBV7-9 with TRBJ2-3, with 7 positions matching TRBD1. Germline trimming cut 5 bases from V and 3 bases from J; bases unmatched to any gene: 8. Germline values: CDR1 SEHNR, CDR2 FQNEAQ (reference sequence). The CDR3 has 15 residues. The DNA of the CDR3 is TGTGCCAGCAGCCCACGGACAGGTCGGACAGATACGCAGTATTTT. Translated: CASSPRTGRTDTQYF.

This CDR3 is CASSSGQGAGYGYTF. CDR3 in DNA: TGTGCCAGCAGTTCCGGACAGGGGGCGGGCTATGGCTACACCTTC. V and J are TRBV6-5 and TRBJ1-2; 11 bases map to TRBD1. The length of the CDR3 is 15 residues. V shed 4 bases, J shed 4 bases, and the junction held 5 bases outside the gene matches. Germline values: CDR1 MNHEY, CDR2 SVGAGI.

This clone was observed a few times. The rearrangement links TRBV6-1 to TRBJ1-2; 10 nucleotides line up with TRBD1. Germline-derived CDR1 and CDR2 are MNHNS and SASEGT. V shed 7 bases, J shed 5 bases, and the junction held 7 bases outside the gene matches. CDR3 length: 14 amino acids. The CDR3 loop reads CASKDRDRGYGYTF. The CDR3 DNA is TGTGCCAGCAAGGACCGGGACAGGGGTTATGGCTACACCTTC.

V is TRBV6-5 and J is TRBJ2-1; 11 positions agree with TRBD2. Germline V gives CDR1 MNHEY, CDR2 SVGAGI. The CDR3 has 15 amino acids. V trimming: 6 bases; J trimming: 7 bases; junction bases outside the gene matches: 8. CDR3 region: CASRVLAGALNEQFF. CDR3 nucleotide sequence: TGTGCCAGCAGGGTACTAGCGGGGGCCTTAAATGAGCAGTTCTTC.

In its sample, this clone was seen once. The gene calls are TRBV6-5 and TRBJ1-6, with unresolved D. V gave up 7 bases and J gave up 6 bases, with 13 bases separating them. This CDR3 comprises 14 residues. Germline V CDR1 and CDR2: MNHEY, SVGAGI. The CDR3: CASTYDSANSPLHF. In DNA form, the CDR3 reads TGTGCCAGCACGTACGACTCGGCTAATTCACCCCTCCACTTT.

This clone has more than one count but fewer than ten. The rearrangement uses TRBV7-3 and TRBJ2-2, with no clear D. Trimming removed 2 bases from V and 7 bases from J, with 5 bases in between. CDR3 length: 12 amino acids. CDR1 SGHTA and CDR2 FQGTGA come from the germline V gene. The CDR3 bases are TGTGCCAGCAGCTTAGTTCACGGGGAGCTGTTTTTT. It specifies CASSLVHGELFF.